The clone carrying this TCR beta chain has just a few counts. The length of the CDR3 is 14 residues. Germline CDR1 is LNHNV and CDR2 is YYDKDF (reference sequence). Trimming shortened V by 4 bases and J by 3 bases, and 13 bases separated the two germline ends. This entry is derived from a study of CD8 T cells in Susac syndrome. Random hexamers were used to reverse transcribe roughly 0.5 to 1 ug of RNA. Amplification of the TCR beta CDR3 was carried out by immunoSEQ multiplex PCR, which spanned a total of 54 Vbeta and 13 Jbeta segments. TCRdb reanalysed the immunoSEQ multiplex PCR reads using MiXCR and keeps one entry per CDR3 protein. The sample lists 330,000 or so distinct CDR3 sequences, around 89% occurring once. In the multiple sclerosis control group, patients were treatment-naive and had stable or active relapsing-remitting disease. CD8+ and CD4+ T cells were negatively isolated; TEMRA cells were FACS-enriched.

The gene calls are TRBV15 and TRBJ2-7; possibly TRBD2 for D (5 bases). Sequenced: CD8+ T cells from PBMCs. The TCR comes from a human donor with multiple sclerosis. CDR3 residues: CATSTALGVYEQYF. As DNA, the CDR3 is TGTGCCACCAGCACGGCCCTGGGAGTCTACGAGCAGTACTTC.